This T cell receptor (beta chain) originates from a study of blood T cell repertoires in COVID-19. Study summary: Material from acute and convalescent COVID-19 was sourced from the United States, Italy and Spain. T cells, B-cell-depleted T cells, or PBMCs provided the cDNA or gDNA that served as material.

The CDR3 extends over 13 amino acids. V was pared by 4 bases and J by 1 base, with 7 bases between. Germline V gene sequence: CDR1 MGHRA, CDR2 YSYEKL. In the original analysis: Estimated nucleated cell counts came from reference gene primer amplification. TCRdb's copy holds only in-frame clones and misses some; the assay was immunoSEQ multiplex PCR. From that table come the V and J calls and clone size; the DNA was used to work out D and trimming. Altogether roughly 120,000 clones are present, over 80% being singletons, with the ten largest covering 0.83%. The receptor was isolated from a woman between 65 and 79 years old with acute or convalescent COVID-19. This chain connects TRBV4-1 to TRBJ1-1, with a weak D call TRBD1 (6 bases). The source material was peripheral blood. The CDR3 coding sequence is TGCGCCAGCAGCCGACAGGAGAACACTGAAGCTTTCTTT. Residues: CASSRQENTEAFF.